The count of the clone carrying this TCR beta chain is one. Its target is not known. V shed 3 bases and J 3 bases; nucleotides not matched to a gene: 1. The CDR3 covers 13 residues. Germline loops: CDR1 MNHEY, CDR2 SVGAGI. These data belong to a study of T cell responses to AZD1222 COVID-19 vaccine. Measured with immunoSEQ multiplex PCR; TCRdb has only the in-frame clones, and not every one. There are 250,000 to 300,000 clones in the sample; about 94% occur only once, and less than 0.65% lies in the top ten. Findings and limits, study-wide: With two AZD1222 doses given, Spike-specific TCR breadth and depth both rose. Spike-wide vaccine-associated CD4 TCRs dominated at 160-218 and 743-854.

The receptor comes from an adult who received the AZD1222 COVID-19 vaccine. Sequenced material: peripheral blood, taken 28 days after the second AZD1222 dose. The V gene is TRBV6-5, the J gene TRBJ2-5; 7 bases fit TRBD2. Here the CDR3 reads CASSYAGEETQYF. The CDR3 nucleotides read TGTGCCAGCAGTTATGCGGGAGAAGAGACCCAGTACTTC.